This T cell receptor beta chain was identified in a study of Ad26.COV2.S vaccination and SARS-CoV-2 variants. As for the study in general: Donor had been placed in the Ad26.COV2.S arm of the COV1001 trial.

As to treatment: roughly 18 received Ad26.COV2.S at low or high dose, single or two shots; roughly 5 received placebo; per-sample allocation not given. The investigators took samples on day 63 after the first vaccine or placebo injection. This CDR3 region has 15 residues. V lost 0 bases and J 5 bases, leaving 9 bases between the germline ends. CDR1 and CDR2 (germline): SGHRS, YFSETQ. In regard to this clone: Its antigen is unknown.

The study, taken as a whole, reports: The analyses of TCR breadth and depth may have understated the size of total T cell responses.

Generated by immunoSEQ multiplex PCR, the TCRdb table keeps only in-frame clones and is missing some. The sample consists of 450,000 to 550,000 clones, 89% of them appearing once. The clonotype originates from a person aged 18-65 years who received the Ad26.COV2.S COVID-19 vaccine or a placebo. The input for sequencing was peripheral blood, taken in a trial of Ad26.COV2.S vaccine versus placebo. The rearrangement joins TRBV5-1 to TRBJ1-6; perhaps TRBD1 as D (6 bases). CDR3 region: CASSLGGGHNSPLHF. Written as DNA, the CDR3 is TGCGCCAGCAGCTTGGGTGGGGGGCATAATTCACCCCTCCACTTT.